The rows below give T cell receptor beta chains drawn from one sample of a study of blood T cell repertoires in COVID-19. Measured with immunoSEQ multiplex PCR; TCRdb has only the in-frame clones, and not every one. The sample lists tens of thousands of clones, 76% seen once, with about 8.7% in the top ten. The sample comprised peripheral blood. These receptors all come from a man aged 70 or older with active or convalescent COVID-19. CDR3s include the opening cysteine and the closing phenylalanine or tryptophan. D genes are given only for firm matches. Size tells how often a clone was seen (once, few, many) or the class of an expanded clone, and some rows leave it out.

TRBV20-1,few,11,.,TRBJ1-2,TGCAGTGCGAGCAGGGTAGGGGGCTACACCTTC,CSASRVGGYTF
TRBV18,.,13,.,TRBJ1-2,TGTGCCAGCTCACCGACCGATGACAGGGGCTACACCTTC,CASSPTDDRGYTF
TRBV2,.,13,.,TRBJ1-6,TGTGCCAGCAGGCAGGGCTTTGATTCACCCCTCCACTTT,CASRQGFDSPLHF
TRBV5-1,.,14,TRBD1,TRBJ1-2,TGCGCCAGCAGCTTCGCAGGACAGGACTATGGCTACACCTTC,CASSFAGQDYGYTF
TRBV7-3,few,13,.,TRBJ2-7,TGTGCCAGCAGCTTAACATCGATGGCCGAGCAGTACTTC,CASSLTSMAEQYF
TRBV6-5,few,16,TRBD1,TRBJ1-4,TGTGCCAGCAGTTACGGGGCGGGACAGGGTAATGAAAAACTGTTTTTT,CASSYGAGQGNEKLFF
TRBV5-4,.,13,.,TRBJ1-2,TGTGCCAGCAGCCAAGACAAGGACTATGGCTACACCTTC,CASSQDKDYGYTF
TRBV9,.,14,.,TRBJ2-7,TGTGCCAGCAGCGTAGGGGGCGGGGTCTACGAGCAGTACTTC,CASSVGGGVYEQYF
TRBV27,.,14,.,TRBJ2-2,TGTGCCAGCAGTTTCCTTATATACACCGGGGAGCTGTTTTTT,CASSFLIYTGELFF
TRBV5-1,.,16,TRBD2,TRBJ2-3,TGCGCCAGCAGCTTGGGTGGACTAGCGGACACAGATACGCAGTATTTT,CASSLGGLADTDTQYF
TRBV7-3,.,15,.,TRBJ2-5,TGTGCCAGCAGCTTTCGAAGCGGGTCCCAAGAGACCCAGTACTTC,CASSFRSGSQETQYF
TRBV5-4,.,13,.,TRBJ2-2,TGTGCCAGCAGAAGAGGGGGAGTTGGGGAGCTGTTTTTT,CASRRGGVGELFF
TRBV3-1/TRBV3-2,.,14,TRBD1,TRBJ1-2,TGTGCCAGCAGCCAGGGCGACAGGGAAGCTGGCTACACCTTC,CASSQGDREAGYTF
TRBV6-7,.,12,.,TRBJ2-7,TGTGCCAGGACCCGGACATATAGCGAGCAGTACTTC,CARTRTYSEQYF
TRBV7-9,.,15,.,TRBJ2-5,TGTGCCAGCAGCCTAATACCGGGACTGGGAGAGACCCAGTACTTC,CASSLIPGLGETQYF
TRBV30,.,11,.,TRBJ2-7,TGTGCCTGGAGTCTTTCCTACGAGCAGTACTTC,CAWSLSYEQYF
TRBV13,.,18,.,TRBJ2-1,TGTGCCAGCACTTCACAGCACCGGGCGGAGCGGGTCTACAATGAGCAGTTCTTC,CASTSQHRAERVYNEQFF
TRBV30,few,12,.,TRBJ2-3,TGTGCCTGGAGTGCAGGGAGGAGAACGCAGTATTTT,CAWSAGRRTQYF
TRBV12-3/TRBV12-4,.,12,.,TRBJ1-4,TGTGCCAGCAGTCCACAGGGTATGGAACTGTTTTTT,CASSPQGMELFF
TRBV3-1/TRBV3-2,.,16,.,TRBJ1-2,TGTGCCAGCAGCCAAGATCCCCCATTTGGGAGGTATGGCTACACCTTC,CASSQDPPFGRYGYTF
TRBV7-2,.,13,.,TRBJ1-1,TGTGCCAGCAGCTTGGGGGGTGGTGTTGGAGCTTTCTTT,CASSLGGGVGAFF
TRBV3-1/TRBV3-2,.,15,.,TRBJ1-2,TGTGCCAGCAACAAAGAGAGATCCAGTCCCGGGGGCTACACCTTC,CASNKERSSPGGYTF